A single sample is the source of the 15 T cell receptor beta chains below, sequenced in a study of blood T cell repertoires in COVID-19. TCRdb's copy holds only in-frame clones and misses some; the assay was immunoSEQ multiplex PCR. The sample comprises 300,000 to 350,000 clones, over 85% of which are singletons, and approximately 4.1% rests with the top ten. What was sequenced was peripheral blood. These receptors were taken from a woman aged 60-70 years with COVID-19, enrolled during active disease.

The CDR3 DNA follows: TGTGCCGGACCGGGACAGGGGGGAGGTGGCTACACCTTC. Translating it yields CAGPGQGGGGYTF. The genes are TRBV30 and TRBJ1-2; 11 nucleotides align to TRBD1. The CDR3 spans 13 residues. V gave up 8 bases and J gave up 7 bases; unmatched junction bases: 9. Germline V gene sequence: CDR1 GTSNPN, CDR2 SVGIG (reference sequence).

The genes are TRBV19 and TRBJ1-5, with 9 bases identical to TRBD1. The CDR3 extends over 17 amino acids. V was pared by 6 bases and J by 0 bases, with 9 bases of the junction left unmatched. CDR1 and CDR2 from the germline V gene are LNHDA and SQIVND (reference sequence). DNA for the CDR3: TGTGCCAGTAGAGGGGGGACAGGGTTTAGTAGCAATCAGCCCCAGCATTTT. Its protein product is CASRGGTGFSSNQPQHF.

The chain recombines TRBV7-9 with TRBJ2-7; 11 bases line up with TRBD2. This CDR3 has 17 residues. Trimming took 5 bases from V and 2 from J; bases not matched to a gene: 11. The germline CDR1 and CDR2 sequences are SEHNR and FQNEAQ (reference sequence). DNA for the CDR3: TGTGCCAGCAGCAAGGGGACTAGCGGCCTCTCGGCCTACGAGCAGTACTTC. This sequence encodes CASSKGTSGLSAYEQYF.

The V gene is TRBV6-5, the J gene TRBJ1-2, with 7 nucleotides matching TRBD1. The V and J ends lost 8 bases and 3 bases, in that order; junction bases with no gene match: 9. The germline V gene encodes CDR1 MNHEY and CDR2 SVGAGI. This CDR3 is 14 amino acids long. The CDR3 DNA reads TGTGCCAGCGGACCGACAGGGTTTGACTATGGCTACACCTTC. It encodes CASGPTGFDYGYTF.

The genes are TRBV19 and TRBJ2-3; D gene ambiguous. The V gene lost 3 bases and the J gene lost 2 bases, with 9 bases spanning the gap. The CDR3 consists of 14 residues. CDR1 is LNHDA and CDR2 is SQIVND in the germline V gene (reference sequence). The CDR3 loop reads CASSMETVTDTQYF. Here the CDR3 DNA reads TGTGCCAGTAGTATGGAGACGGTCACAGATACGCAGTATTTT.

The V gene is TRBV21-1, the J gene TRBJ1-1; TRBD1 is the table's D call and was not checked against the DNA. TRBV21-1 is a known pseudogene. The CDR3 is made up of 17 amino acids. CDR3 coding DNA: TGTGCCATCAAAGGAAGGCATCCCAGGGACAGTTGTACTGAAGCTTTCTTT. Protein: CAIKGRHPRDSCTEAFF.

V usage is TRBV7-9 and J usage is TRBJ1-3, with a weak D call TRBD1 (6 bases). CDR3 size: 16 residues. Trimming pared 3 bases from V and 1 base from J, leaving 13 bases between. Germline-derived CDR1 and CDR2 are SEHNR and FQNEAQ (reference sequence). CDR3 amino acids: CASSFVGALSGNTIYF. In DNA, the CDR3 is TGTGCCAGCAGCTTCGTGGGGGCTCTTTCTGGAAACACCATATATTTT. Based on the CDR3 plus reference TRBV7-9 and TRBJ1-3, the full variable domain is DTGVSQNPRHKITKRGQNVTFRCDPISEHNRLYWYRQTLGQGPEFLTYFQNEAQLEKSRLLSDRFSAERPKGSFSTLEIQRTEQGDSAMYLCASSFVGALSGNTIYFGEGSWLTVV.

The chain uses TRBV27 and TRBJ1-2, with 7 nucleotides matching TRBD1. V was clipped by 2 bases and J by 9 bases; unmatched bases: 12. The CDR3 spans 15 residues. The germline V gene has CDR1 MNHEY and CDR2 SMNVEV (reference sequence). The DNA for the CDR3 is TGTGCCAGCAGTTTACTATCGACAGGGTTTGTTAGCTACACCTTC. Amino acids: CASSLLSTGFVSYTF.

This clone turned up a few times. The chain carries TRBV6-1 and TRBJ1-1; 7 bases line up with TRBD1. The CDR3 length is 13 residues. The germline CDR1 and CDR2 sequences are MNHNS and SASEGT. The V and J ends lost 2 bases and 8 bases, in that order; junction bases with no gene match: 5. The CDR3 DNA is TGTGCCAGCAGTGAATGGCAGGGGGGCGAAGCTTTCTTT. Amino acids: CASSEWQGGEAFF.

This chain links TRBV6-4 with TRBJ1-5, with D hard to call. V was clipped by 7 bases and J by 1 base, with 17 bases between them. In germline, CDR1 is MRHNA, CDR2 SNTAGT. This CDR3 is built from 16 residues. As DNA, the CDR3 is TGTGCCAGCACTAGACCCGGGGATGCGAGCAATCAGCCCCAGCATTTT. This translates into CASTRPGDASNQPQHF.

The J gene is TRBJ1-6, the V gene TRBV5-1; maybe TRBD1 (6 bases). The V gene's germline CDR1 is SGHRS and CDR2 YFSETQ. V was cut by 5 bases and J by 9 bases, with 15 bases left in between. This CDR3 has 14 residues. CDR3 in DNA: TGCGCCAGCAGATCTGGACAGTCTGGTTCACCCCTCCACTTT. Translation: CASRSGQSGSPLHF.

The chain carries TRBV6-6 and TRBJ2-7, with no clear D. Germline V gives CDR1 MNHNY, CDR2 SVGAGI (reference sequence). V lost 0 bases and J 12 bases, leaving 12 bases between the germline ends. This CDR3 is 12 amino acids long. Here the CDR3 DNA reads TGTGCCAGCAGTTACTCGTTCGACCGAGGGTACTTC. Translation: CASSYSFDRGYF.

The CDR3 is CASRDSGNQPQHF. Here the CDR3 DNA reads TGTGCCAGCAGGGACAGCGGCAATCAGCCCCAGCATTTT. This chain uses TRBV27 with TRBJ1-5; a possible D gene is TRBD1 (6 bases). Germline lookup yields CDR1 MNHEY and CDR2 SMNVEV (reference sequence). Trimming took off 6 bases at V and 2 bases at J, with 8 bases between the two ends. CDR3 length equals 13 residues.

The table lists this clone with a count of one. Written as DNA, the CDR3 is TGTGCCAGCAGCCGACAGGTCACCGGGGAGCTGTTTTTT. It codes for CASSRQVTGELFF. V gene TRBV3-1 (or the pseudogene TRBV3-2) combines with J gene TRBJ2-2, with D possibly TRBD1 on 6 matching bases. The germline V gene encodes CDR1 LGHDT and CDR2 YNNKEL (reference sequence). CDR3 length: 13 residues. V gave up 4 bases and J gave up 4 bases, with 7 bases separating them.

This chain links TRBV4-2 with TRBJ2-1, with D perhaps matching TRBD2 (7 bases). Trimming shortened V by 7 bases and J by 9 bases, and 16 bases separated the two germline ends. Per the germline V gene, CDR1 is LGHNA and CDR2 is YNFKEQ. The CDR3 runs 13 residues. The CDR3 here is CASNSRGGGEQFF. The CDR3 coding sequence is TGTGCCAGCAACTCGAGAGGGGGGGGTGAGCAGTTCTTC.